These 14 T cell receptor beta chains were sequenced from one sample in a study. Using its own MiXCR run on the 5' RACE reads, TCRdb lists one record per CDR3 protein. The table lists tens of thousands of distinct CDR3 sequences, less than 30% of them singletons. The specimen was memory CD4+ T cells sorted from a lymph node. Subset here: memory CD4+ T cells, CD4+CD45RO+CD25-. The receptors come from a female donor with breast cancer.

This chain joins TRBV7-2 and TRBJ2-7; 9 bases align to TRBD2. This CDR3 is built from 14 residues. Looked up from germline, CDR1 is SGHTA and CDR2 is FQGNSA. V shed 3 bases, J shed 5 bases, and the junction held 5 bases outside the gene matches. CDR3 sequence: CASSFISGSDEQYF. CDR3 DNA: TGTGCCAGCAGCTTCATTAGCGGGAGTGACGAGCAGTACTTC.

The chain is built from TRBV9 and TRBJ2-2; 8 nucleotides line up with TRBD2. With V trimmed by 2 bases and J by 5 bases, 5 bases remained unmatched. The length of the CDR3 is 15 residues. CDR1 and CDR2 from the germline V gene are SGDLS and YYNGEE. CDR3 in amino acids: CASSVTAGATGELFF. DNA for the CDR3: TGTGCCAGCAGCGTCACAGCGGGGGCGACCGGGGAGCTGTTTTTT.

The chain has TRBV9 and TRBJ1-3, with unresolved D. This CDR3 comprises 13 residues. The V gene's germline CDR1 is SGDLS and CDR2 YYNGEE. The V gene lost 3 bases and the J gene lost 8 bases, with 12 bases spanning the gap. The CDR3 region is CASSATIRDTIYF. As DNA, the CDR3 is TGTGCCAGCAGCGCGACTATCCGGGACACCATATATTTT.

The chain has TRBV24-1 and TRBJ2-5; TRBD1 matches 9 bases. Trimming removed 4 bases from V and 5 bases from J; junction bases left unmatched: 13. The V gene's germline CDR1 is KGHDR and CDR2 SFDVKD. The CDR3 length is 17 residues. The CDR3 here is CATSDRINRGRRETQYF. Written as DNA, the CDR3 is TGTGCCACCAGTGACAGAATTAACAGGGGGCGAAGGGAGACCCAGTACTTC.

This clonotype showed up many times. The chain combines TRBV20-1 with TRBJ1-2; TRBD1 matches 10 bases. Germline CDR1 and CDR2: DFQATT and SNEGSKA (reference sequence). The V gene end was trimmed by 7 bases and the J gene end by 8 bases; junction bases not matched to a gene: 16. The CDR3 length is 15 residues. CDR3 region: CSGSLPGQGTKGYTF. The CDR3 DNA follows: TGCAGTGGGAGTCTACCGGGACAGGGGACGAAGGGCTACACCTTC.

This clonotype was counted many times. This chain links TRBV20-1 with TRBJ2-7; the D gene is possibly TRBD2 (6 bases). CDR3 length: 14 residues. Trimming left V 0 bases short and J 1 base short, with 10 bases between. Germline lookup yields CDR1 DFQATT and CDR2 SNEGSKA (reference sequence). The CDR3 sequence: CSARDLSGSYEQYF. CDR3 nucleotides: TGCAGTGCTAGAGATCTTAGCGGATCCTACGAGCAGTACTTC.

About this clonotype: A much larger clone lies a single base off, so this may be a read error. The chain couples TRBV20-1 to TRBJ1-5; 7 bases agree with TRBD1. CDR1 DFQATT and CDR2 SNEGSKA come from the germline V gene (reference sequence). The CDR3 consists of 15 residues. CDR3 DNA: TGCAGTACTAGGGGGCGACAGGGAGGCTATCAGCCCCAGCATTTT. It yields the protein CSTRGRQGGYQPQHF.

About this clonotype: At one end, the junction sequence differs from germline, possibly due to a read error. CDR3 DNA: TGTGCCAACAGTGAAGTGAATGGTGGCTACACCTTC. As protein: CANSEVNGGYTF. The rearrangement joins TRBV6-1 to TRBJ1-2; D call uncertain. CDR3 length: 12 amino acids. Germline V gene data show CDR1 as MNHNS and CDR2 as SASEGT.

This clonotype came up a few times. The V and J genes are TRBV5-6 and TRBJ2-5; tentative D call: TRBD1 (5 bases). CDR1 and CDR2 (germline): SGHDT, YYEEEE. This CDR3 contains 13 residues. V dropped 0 bases and J dropped 3 bases, with 6 bases sitting between them. The CDR3: CASSLEQEETQYF. CDR3 sequence (DNA): TGTGCCAGCAGCTTGGAACAGGAAGAGACCCAGTACTTC. Full variable domain (rest looked up from reference TRBV5-6 and TRBJ2-5): DAGVTQSPTHLIKTRGQQVTLRCSPKSGHDTVSWYQQALGQGPQFIFQYYEEEERQRGNFPDRFSGHQFPNYSSELNVNALLLGDSALYLCASSLEQEETQYFGPGTRLLVL.

J is TRBJ2-2 and V is TRBV9; D call uncertain. In germline, CDR1 is SGDLS, CDR2 YYNGEE. CDR3 length: 15 residues. V lost 5 bases and J lost 12, with 23 bases in between. The CDR3 DNA sequence: TGTGCCAGCAGTCCTTCCCTGCGCAGCACCGGAAAGCTGTTTTTT. It yields the protein CASSPSLRSTGKLFF.

This chain connects TRBV20-1 to TRBJ1-2, with D unclear. V dropped 5 bases and J dropped 5 bases, with 12 bases sitting between them. The CDR3 contains 12 residues. Germline CDR1 reads DFQATT; CDR2 reads SNEGSKA (reference sequence). The chain's CDR3 is CSAARESYGYTF. Written as DNA, the CDR3 is TGCAGTGCTGCCCGGGAGTCTTATGGCTACACCTTC.

In this sample, this clonotype turned up many times. The chain uses TRBV29-1 and TRBJ2-2; D is ambiguous. Germline V lookup: CDR1 SQVTM, CDR2 ANQGSEA. CDR3 length: 13 residues. The germline V and J ends were trimmed by 7 bases and 0 bases, with 9 bases remaining between them. The CDR3 sequence: CSAAGPNTGELFF. DNA for the CDR3: TGCAGCGCGGCCGGGCCGAACACCGGGGAGCTGTTTTTT.

This clonotype was found a few times. The V call is TRBV20-1, the J call TRBJ2-3, with D possibly matching TRBD2 (6 bases). CDR3 length equals 13 residues. Deletions cut 3 bases from V and 0 bases from J, with 7 bases between. CDR1 and CDR2 from the germline V gene are DFQATT and SNEGSKA (reference sequence). The chain's CDR3 is CSASGGSTDTQYF. The CDR3 bases are TGCAGTGCTAGTGGGGGGAGCACAGATACGCAGTATTTT.

Concerning this clonotype: A read error is possible here, since a much larger clone lies one base away. The genes are TRBV20-1 and TRBJ2-4; TRBD1 is a possible D gene (7 bases). This CDR3 is built from 15 residues. The germline CDR1 and CDR2 sequences are DFQATT and SNEGSKA (reference sequence). Trimming cost V 8 bases and J 0 bases, with 17 bases left between them. This CDR3 is CSTTRQGLAKNIQYF. The CDR3 coding sequence is TGCAGTACCACCCGACAGGGACTAGCCAAAAACATTCAGTACTTC.